These 26 T cell receptor beta chains share one sample of origin, sequenced in a study of blood T cell repertoires in COVID-19. Measured with immunoSEQ multiplex PCR; TCRdb has only the in-frame clones, and not every one. Seen here are around 310,000 clones, around 89% observed once, and the top ten hold around 4%. Material: peripheral blood. The receptors shown here come from a woman between 50 and 59 years old with active or convalescent COVID-19.

The rearrangement uses TRBV25-1 and TRBJ2-2; 7 nucleotides agree with TRBD2. Losses at the gene ends were 0 bases for V and 4 bases for J; bases not matched to a gene: 2. This CDR3 is built from 15 residues. The germline V gene has CDR1 MGHDK and CDR2 SYGVNS. The CDR3 loop reads CASSEYGRATGELFF. The CDR3 DNA reads as TGTGCCAGCAGTGAATATGGGAGGGCCACCGGGGAGCTGTTTTTT.

The chain couples TRBV15 to TRBJ1-4, with TRBD1 matching over 7 bases. Germline V CDR1 and CDR2: LNHNV, YYDKDF (reference sequence). V lost 2 bases and J lost 4; bases outside the gene matches: 7. The CDR3 has 16 residues. DNA of the CDR3: TGTGCCACCAGCAGAAACCGACAGGGCGGTAATGAAAAACTGTTTTTT. It codes for CATSRNRQGGNEKLFF.

This chain uses TRBV5-1 with TRBJ1-5, with TRBD1 matching 10 bases. The CDR3 is 16 residues long. V dropped 0 bases and J dropped 7; count of bases not matched to a gene: 7. CDR1 is SGHRS, CDR2 YFSETQ, per germline. The DNA of the CDR3 is TGCGCCAGCAGCTTGGGAGGGACAGGGGAGGGGCAGCCCCAGCATTTT. Translated, it gives CASSLGGTGEGQPQHF.

This chain joins TRBV3-1 (or the pseudogene TRBV3-2) and TRBJ2-7; 11 positions agree with TRBD2. From germline, CDR1 is LGHDT and CDR2 YNNKEL (reference sequence). The CDR3 spans 18 residues. V was pared by 2 bases and J by 0 bases, with 9 bases of the junction left unmatched. In DNA, the CDR3 is TGTGCCAGCAGCCAAAGTGAGTTAGCGGGAGGGAGCTCCTACGAGCAGTACTTC. The encoded protein is CASSQSELAGGSSYEQYF.

This rearrangement joins TRBV6-5 to TRBJ1-5; D gene uncertain. Germline lookup yields CDR1 MNHEY and CDR2 SVGAGI. CDR3 length: 13 amino acids. V was cut by 7 bases and J by 5 bases, with 12 bases left in between. CDR3 in DNA: TGTGCCAGCAAGTCGGTTTCCCATCAGCCCCAGCATTTT. Translating it yields CASKSVSHQPQHF.

This chain uses TRBV4-1 with TRBJ2-7; TRBD2 aligns across 7 bases. Germline CDR1 and CDR2: MGHRA and YSYEKL. The V gene end was trimmed by 0 bases and the J gene end by 6 bases; junction bases not matched to a gene: 5. The CDR3 extends over 14 amino acids. CDR3 region: CASSQEGGRVEQYF. The CDR3 DNA follows: TGCGCCAGCAGCCAAGAGGGCGGGAGAGTCGAGCAGTACTTC.

The chain couples TRBV6-1 to TRBJ2-7, with a possible D match to TRBD2 (6 bases). Deletions cut 2 bases from V and 2 bases from J, with 10 bases between. The CDR3 has 14 amino acids. Germline CDR1 reads MNHNS; CDR2 reads SASEGT. The DNA of the CDR3 is TGTGCCAGCAGTGAATGGGGGGAAACCTACGAGCAGTACTTC. As protein: CASSEWGETYEQYF.

This clone was seen just once. The chain couples TRBV30 to TRBJ1-5; D unclear. Trimming stripped 6 bases from V and 0 bases from J, with 21 bases between. The CDR3 runs to 17 residues. CDR1 GTSNPN and CDR2 SVGIG come from the germline V gene (reference sequence). CDR3 protein: CACPHRSPEDSNQPQHF. CDR3 nucleotide sequence: TGTGCCTGCCCCCACAGAAGCCCCGAAGATAGCAATCAGCCCCAGCATTTT.

The chain couples TRBV28 to TRBJ2-5; TRBD1 might be the D (6 bases). The CDR3 is 21 amino acids. Trimming took off 6 bases at V and 1 base at J, with 33 bases between the two ends. The germline gives CDR1 MDHEN, CDR2 SYDVKM. Here the CDR3 DNA reads TGTGCCAGCAGGGGTTCTTTGACAGGTGCCGAAATCAATCGGCCCCAAGAGACCCAGTACTTC. It yields the protein CASRGSLTGAEINRPQETQYF.

This chain joins TRBV7-3 and TRBJ2-7; 11 positions match TRBD1. Germline trimming cut 5 bases from V and 6 bases from J; bases unmatched to any gene: 9. Germline CDR1 reads SGHTA; CDR2 reads FQGTGA. CDR3 length equals 15 residues. The CDR3 DNA follows: TGTGCCAGCAGCCTACGGGGACAGGGGGACGGCGAGCAGTACTTC. Protein: CASSLRGQGDGEQYF.

The chain recombines TRBV19 with TRBJ1-2; no firm D call. The CDR3 is 14 residues long. Trimming removed 7 bases from V and 4 bases from J, with 16 bases in between. Germline CDR1 and CDR2: LNHDA and SQIVND (reference sequence). The CDR3 reads CASTTVPGSYGYTF. The CDR3 DNA reads as TGTGCCAGTACGACGGTCCCCGGGAGCTATGGCTACACCTTC.

The J gene is TRBJ1-2, the V gene TRBV7-9; 7 nucleotides line up with TRBD1. Germline V gene data show CDR1 as SEHNR and CDR2 as FQNEAQ (reference sequence). The V segment lost 5 bases and the J segment 3 bases; nucleotides outside the gene matches: 6. The CDR3 is 14 amino acids. The CDR3 here is CASSKTGTDYGYTF. The CDR3 region has the DNA TGTGCCAGCAGCAAGACAGGGACGGACTATGGCTACACCTTC.

The chain is built from TRBV7-2 and TRBJ2-7; 9 positions match TRBD2. V gave up 1 base and J gave up 2 bases; unmatched junction bases: 3. Per germline, CDR1 SGHTA and CDR2 FQGNSA. The CDR3 consists of 15 residues. CDR3: CASSLETSGTYEQYF. As DNA, the CDR3 is TGTGCCAGCAGCTTAGAGACTAGCGGAACCTACGAGCAGTACTTC.

This clone was picked up a small number of times. CDR3 sequence: CASRPGNTGELFF. The CDR3 DNA reads as TGTGCCAGCCGGCCAGGGAACACCGGGGAGCTGTTTTTT. The rearrangement uses TRBV6-5 and TRBJ2-2; no reliable D call. CDR1 and CDR2 from the germline V gene are MNHEY and SVGAGI. CDR3 size: 13 residues. The V end lost 8 bases, the J end lost 1 base, and 8 bases lay between the germline ends.

The chain employs TRBV18 and TRBJ1-6; D not resolved. The ends were cut back, 3 bases at V and 7 bases at J, with 7 bases in the middle. This CDR3 contains 13 residues. CDR1 and CDR2 from the germline V gene are KGHSH and LQKENI. CDR3 nucleotide sequence: TGTGCCAGCTCACCCATCGAGAATTCACCCCTCCACTTT. Translation: CASSPIENSPLHF. The full variable domain, completed using reference TRBV18 and TRBJ1-6, is NAGVMQNPRHLVRRRGQEARLRCSPMKGHSHVYWYRQLPEEGLKFMVYLQKENIIDESGMPKERFSAEFPKEGPSILRIQQVVRGDSAAYFCASSPIENSPLHFGNGTRLTVT.

Here the CDR3 DNA reads TGTGCCAGCAGCCCAACAGCCTCTGGAAACACCATATATTTT. Translation gives CASSPTASGNTIYF. The J gene is TRBJ1-3, the V gene TRBV7-2; D ambiguous. This CDR3 region has 14 residues. V was cut by 5 bases and J by 0 bases, with 8 bases left in between. Germline V CDR1 and CDR2: SGHTA, FQGNSA.

This clone was seen a handful of times. The chain is built from TRBV28 and TRBJ1-2; 8 bases line up with TRBD1. Germline V gene data show CDR1 as MDHEN and CDR2 as SYDVKM. V lost 4 bases and J lost 3; bases outside the gene matches: 4. This CDR3 spans 14 amino acids. CDR3 loop: CASSWAGGDYGYTF. The DNA of the CDR3 is TGTGCCAGCAGTTGGGCAGGGGGCGACTATGGCTACACCTTC.

This clone came up a few times. This sequence joins TRBV7-2 and TRBJ1-1; D not resolved. Germline CDR1 is SGHTA and CDR2 is FQGNSA. There are 13 residues in the CDR3. V gave up 5 bases and J gave up 7 bases, with 14 bases separating them. The CDR3 loop reads CASSVVPGYEAFF. The CDR3 DNA sequence: TGTGCCAGCAGCGTTGTTCCGGGGTATGAAGCTTTCTTT.

Written as DNA, the CDR3 is TGTGCCAGCAGCGCGGACAGTATTATGAACACTGAAGCTTTCTTT. Translating it yields CASSADSIMNTEAFF. The rearrangement uses TRBV5-5 and TRBJ1-1, with a possible D match to TRBD1 (6 bases). The CDR3 runs to 15 residues. Germline V gene data show CDR1 as SGHKS and CDR2 as YYEKEE (reference sequence). V was shortened by 4 bases and J by 0 bases, with 13 bases between the two germline ends.

J is TRBJ1-1 and V is TRBV13; no reliable D call. The CDR3 length is 13 residues. CDR1 and CDR2 (germline): PRHDT, FYEKMQ (reference sequence). Trimming pared 5 bases from V and 6 bases from J, leaving 13 bases between. The CDR3 reads CASSPNLVAEAFF. CDR3 DNA: TGTGCCAGCAGCCCAAACCTGGTAGCTGAAGCTTTCTTT.

The chain links TRBV7-3 to TRBJ2-2; 9 nucleotides align to TRBD2. The CDR3 is 16 residues long. The germline CDR1 and CDR2 sequences are SGHTA and FQGTGA. V lost 2 bases and J lost 6; bases outside the gene matches: 7. This CDR3 is CASSLEGTSLAGELFF. Here the CDR3 DNA reads TGTGCCAGCAGCTTAGAAGGGACTAGCTTGGCCGGGGAGCTGTTTTTT.

The rearrangement links TRBV11-3 to TRBJ1-5, with TRBD1 matching over 9 bases. The CDR3 contains 15 residues. With 5 bases clipped from V and 6 bases from J, the junction kept 8 bases outside the gene matches. Germline V gene data show CDR1 as SGHNT and CDR2 as YENEEA. The CDR3 protein is CASSTNPDRGQPQHF. DNA of the CDR3: TGTGCCAGCAGCACAAACCCGGACAGGGGTCAGCCCCAGCATTTT.

This clone was picked up a small number of times. The rearrangement joins TRBV19 to TRBJ1-5, with 7 bases lining up with TRBD1. Trimming took 3 bases from V and 4 from J; bases not matched to a gene: 6. The germline CDR1 and CDR2 sequences are LNHDA and SQIVND (reference sequence). The CDR3 is 15 residues long. CDR3 DNA: TGTGCCAGTAGTATCGGCCAGGGGGGAAATCAGCCCCAGCATTTT. This encodes CASSIGQGGNQPQHF.

The V call is TRBV7-2, the J call TRBJ1-2; TRBD1 matches at 10 bases. With 5 bases clipped from V and 6 bases from J, the junction kept 6 bases outside the gene matches. Germline V lookup: CDR1 SGHTA, CDR2 FQGNSA. The CDR3 runs to 14 residues. The CDR3 loop reads CASSRPGTGDGYTF. For the CDR3, the DNA is TGTGCCAGCAGCCGTCCCGGGACAGGGGATGGCTACACCTTC.

This chain links TRBV10-2 with TRBJ2-7, with 10 positions matching TRBD1. Germline V gene data show CDR1 as WSHSY and CDR2 as SAAADI. V shed 7 bases, J shed 4 bases, and the junction held 10 bases outside the gene matches. The CDR3 is 15 amino acids. CDR3 region: CASNGQGEGGYEQYF. The CDR3 DNA follows: TGCGCCAGCAACGGACAGGGGGAAGGTGGGTACGAGCAGTACTTC.

The chain carries TRBV6-5 and TRBJ2-1; 7 nucleotides align to TRBD1. V was pared by 6 bases and J by 7 bases, with 3 bases of the junction left unmatched. There are 12 residues in the CDR3. Germline V gene sequence: CDR1 MNHEY, CDR2 SVGAGI. As DNA, the CDR3 is TGTGCCAGCAGCTCAGGGGGAAATGAGCAGTTCTTC. Translated, it gives CASSSGGNEQFF.